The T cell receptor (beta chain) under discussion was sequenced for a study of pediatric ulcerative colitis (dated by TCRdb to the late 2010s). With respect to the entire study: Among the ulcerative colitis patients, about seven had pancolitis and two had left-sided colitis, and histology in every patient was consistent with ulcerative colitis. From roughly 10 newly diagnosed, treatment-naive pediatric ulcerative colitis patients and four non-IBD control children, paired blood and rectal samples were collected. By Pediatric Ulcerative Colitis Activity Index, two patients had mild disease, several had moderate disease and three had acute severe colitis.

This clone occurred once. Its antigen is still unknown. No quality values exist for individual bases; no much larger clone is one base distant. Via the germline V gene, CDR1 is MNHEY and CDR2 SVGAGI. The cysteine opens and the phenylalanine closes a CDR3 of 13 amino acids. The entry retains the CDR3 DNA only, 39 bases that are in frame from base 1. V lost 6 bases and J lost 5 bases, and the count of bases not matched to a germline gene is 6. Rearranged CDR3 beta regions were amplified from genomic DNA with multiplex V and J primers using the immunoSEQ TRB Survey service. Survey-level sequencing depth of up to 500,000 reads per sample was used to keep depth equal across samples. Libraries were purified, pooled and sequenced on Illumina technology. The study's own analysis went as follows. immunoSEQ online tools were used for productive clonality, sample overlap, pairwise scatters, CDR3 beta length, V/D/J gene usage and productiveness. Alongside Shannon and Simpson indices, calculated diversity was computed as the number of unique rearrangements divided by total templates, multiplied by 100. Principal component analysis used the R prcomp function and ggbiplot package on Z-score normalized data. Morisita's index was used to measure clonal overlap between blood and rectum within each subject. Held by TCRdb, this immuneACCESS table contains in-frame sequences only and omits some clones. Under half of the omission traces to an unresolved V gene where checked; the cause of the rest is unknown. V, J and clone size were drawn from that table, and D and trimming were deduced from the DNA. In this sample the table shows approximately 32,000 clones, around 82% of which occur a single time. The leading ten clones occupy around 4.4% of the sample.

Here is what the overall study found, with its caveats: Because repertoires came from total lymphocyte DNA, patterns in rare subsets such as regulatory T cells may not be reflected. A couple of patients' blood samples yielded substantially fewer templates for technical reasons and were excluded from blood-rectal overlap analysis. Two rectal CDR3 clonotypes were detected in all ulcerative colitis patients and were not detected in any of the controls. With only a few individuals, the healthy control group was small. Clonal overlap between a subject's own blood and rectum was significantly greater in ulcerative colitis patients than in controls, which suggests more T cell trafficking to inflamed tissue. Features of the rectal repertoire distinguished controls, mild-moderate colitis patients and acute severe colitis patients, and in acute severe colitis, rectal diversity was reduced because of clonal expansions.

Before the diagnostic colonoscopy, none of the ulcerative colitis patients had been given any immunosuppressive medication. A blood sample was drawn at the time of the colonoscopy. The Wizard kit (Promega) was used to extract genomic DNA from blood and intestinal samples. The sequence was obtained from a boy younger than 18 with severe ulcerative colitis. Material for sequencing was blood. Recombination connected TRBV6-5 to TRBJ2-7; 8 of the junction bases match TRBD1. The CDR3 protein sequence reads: CASRRQGTNEQYF. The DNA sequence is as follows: TGTGCCAGCAGACGACAGGGGACCAACGAGCAGTACTTC.